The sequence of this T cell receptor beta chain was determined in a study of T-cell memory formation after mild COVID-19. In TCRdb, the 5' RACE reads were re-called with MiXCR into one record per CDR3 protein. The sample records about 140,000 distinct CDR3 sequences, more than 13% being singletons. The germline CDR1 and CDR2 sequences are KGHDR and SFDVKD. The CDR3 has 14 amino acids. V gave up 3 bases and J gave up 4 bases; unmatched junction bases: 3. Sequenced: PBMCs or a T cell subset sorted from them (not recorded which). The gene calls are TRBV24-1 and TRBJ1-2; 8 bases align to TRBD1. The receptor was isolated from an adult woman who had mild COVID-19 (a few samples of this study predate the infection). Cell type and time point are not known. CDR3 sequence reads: CATSDPDRVYGYTF. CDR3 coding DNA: TGTGCCACCAGTGATCCGGACAGGGTCTATGGCTACACCTTC.